The next 22 T cell receptor beta chains were all read from a single sample in a study. Sequenced by immunoSEQ multiplex PCR; TCRdb stores in-frame clones only, minus some. The sample includes nearly 70,000 clones, about 94% of them seen just once. The material sequenced was PBMCs. Receptors were obtained from a man aged 40-50 years with rheumatoid arthritis.

The rearrangement uses TRBV3-1 (or the pseudogene TRBV3-2) and TRBJ2-2, with 8 positions matching TRBD2. This CDR3 has 19 amino acids. Germline V lookup: CDR1 LGHDT, CDR2 YNNKEL (reference sequence). Trimming removed 0 bases from V and 2 bases from J; junction bases left unmatched: 11. DNA of the CDR3: TGTGCCAGCAGCCAAGATGGAGTAGCGGGACGTCTTAACACCGGGGAGCTGTTTTTT. This codes for CASSQDGVAGRLNTGELFF.

The chain uses TRBV14 and TRBJ2-5; D not certain. The CDR3 contains 14 residues. Deletions cut 2 bases from V and 11 bases from J, with 18 bases between. Germline loops: CDR1 SGHDN, CDR2 FVKESK. DNA for the CDR3: TGTGCCAGCAGCCAACCGGGCTCTCTCATGAGGCAGTACTTC. The encoded protein is CASSQPGSLMRQYF.

This clone was found once. The chain is built from TRBV7-6 and TRBJ2-7; TRBD1 matches at 7 bases. CDR1 and CDR2 (germline): SGHVS, FNYEAQ. The trim removed 5 bases at V and 3 bases at J, leaving 10 bases unmatched. The CDR3 is 15 residues long. CDR3 protein: CASSGYGGQIYEQYF. As DNA, the CDR3 is TGTGCCAGCAGCGGATATGGGGGACAGATCTACGAGCAGTACTTC.

This chain uses TRBV7-2 with TRBJ1-1; no firm D call. V was pared by 1 base and J by 0 bases, with 9 bases between. The CDR3 extends over 15 amino acids. CDR1 and CDR2 (germline): SGHTA, FQGNSA. The CDR3, as DNA: TGTGCCAGCAGCTTAGTGGCGGGGATGAACACTGAAGCTTTCTTT. Translation gives CASSLVAGMNTEAFF. Drawing the rest from reference TRBV7-2 and TRBJ1-1, the complete variable domain is GAGVSQSPSNKVTEKGKDVELRCDPISGHTALYWYRQSLGQGLEFLIYFQGNSAPDKSGLPSDRFSAERTGGSVSTLTIQRTQQEDSAVYLCASSLVAGMNTEAFFGQGTRLTVV.

The V gene is TRBV20-1, the J gene TRBJ1-1; D is unresolved. Germline CDR1 and CDR2: DFQATT and SNEGSKA (reference sequence). With 3 bases removed from V and 1 base from J, the gap between germline ends came to 9 bases. The CDR3 consists of 13 residues. CDR3 in amino acids: CSASGQPNTEAFF. The CDR3 DNA sequence: TGCAGTGCTAGTGGGCAACCGAACACTGAAGCTTTCTTT.

The chain links TRBV4-1 to TRBJ2-7; D perhaps matches TRBD1 (5 bases). The germline gives CDR1 MGHRA, CDR2 YSYEKL. Deletions cut 4 bases from V and 2 bases from J, with 12 bases between. This CDR3 is 14 amino acids long. Here the CDR3 reads CASSPRASTYEQYF. Written as DNA, the CDR3 is TGCGCCAGCAGCCCCAGGGCAAGTACCTACGAGCAGTACTTC.

The chain employs TRBV2 and TRBJ2-5, with 7 bases lining up with TRBD1. Germline trimming cut 9 bases from V and 7 bases from J; bases unmatched to any gene: 5. CDR3 length: 11 amino acids. Germline CDR1 and CDR2: SNHLY and FYNNEI. The CDR3 coding sequence is TGTGCCAGGGGACAGAGCAGGACCCAGTACTTC. Protein sequence: CARGQSRTQYF.

The chain links TRBV4-2 to TRBJ2-7, with D hard to call. V dropped 3 bases and J dropped 3 bases, with 12 bases sitting between them. Germline CDR1 and CDR2: LGHNA and YNFKEQ. The CDR3 consists of 14 residues. Here the CDR3 DNA reads TGTGCCAGCAGCCAGGACCGAACGGTCTACGAGCAGTACTTC. It codes for CASSQDRTVYEQYF.

V gene TRBV7-3 combines with J gene TRBJ1-3; possible D gene TRBD1, 5 bases. The germline CDR1 and CDR2 sequences are SGHTA and FQGTGA. This CDR3 comprises 14 residues. Trimming cost V 0 bases and J 4 bases, with 7 bases left between them. CDR3 nucleotides: TGTGCCAGCAGCTTAACCAGGGACGGAAACACCATATATTTT. Protein sequence: CASSLTRDGNTIYF.

The chain joins TRBV18 to TRBJ1-2; D gene ambiguous. CDR3 size: 13 residues. Germline V gene sequence: CDR1 KGHSH, CDR2 LQKENI. Trimming left V 3 bases short and J 7 bases short, with 12 bases between. The CDR3 loop is CASSPVAPAGYTF. The CDR3 bases are TGTGCCAGCTCACCGGTGGCGCCGGCTGGCTACACCTTC. Full variable domain (rest looked up from reference TRBV18 and TRBJ1-2): NAGVMQNPRHLVRRRGQEARLRCSPMKGHSHVYWYRQLPEEGLKFMVYLQKENIIDESGMPKERFSAEFPKEGPSILRIQQVVRGDSAAYFCASSPVAPAGYTFGSGTRLTVV.

The rearrangement uses TRBV2 and TRBJ1-5, with D possibly being TRBD1 (6 bases). The germline V gene encodes CDR1 SNHLY and CDR2 FYNNEI. Trimming shortened V by 5 bases and J by 3 bases, and 23 bases separated the two germline ends. CDR3 length: 18 amino acids. CDR3 protein: CASSHGGGSPKFNQPQHF. The CDR3 DNA reads as TGTGCCAGCAGTCATGGAGGGGGATCACCGAAATTCAATCAGCCCCAGCATTTT.

The chain uses TRBV6-5 and TRBJ1-1, with a tentative D call TRBD1 (6 bases). V was pared by 3 bases and J by 0 bases, with 11 bases between. CDR3 length equals 15 residues. The germline V gene has CDR1 MNHEY and CDR2 SVGAGI. CDR3: CASSYGRGMNTEAFF. As DNA, the CDR3 is TGTGCCAGCAGTTATGGGAGGGGGATGAACACTGAAGCTTTCTTT.

The genes are TRBV27 and TRBJ1-1; D perhaps matches TRBD1 (5 bases). The germline CDR1 and CDR2 sequences are MNHEY and SMNVEV (reference sequence). V lost 3 bases and J lost 1, with 6 bases in between. There are 13 residues in the CDR3. The CDR3 reads CASSFRENTEAFF. As DNA, the CDR3 is TGTGCCAGCAGTTTCAGGGAGAACACTGAAGCTTTCTTT.

The chain couples TRBV5-6 to TRBJ1-3; 9 nucleotides agree with TRBD1. The germline CDR1 and CDR2 sequences are SGHDT and YYEEEE. The CDR3 runs 17 residues. The trim removed 3 bases at V and 3 bases at J, leaving 10 bases unmatched. CDR3 in amino acids: CASSSTIDRGVGNTIYF. For the CDR3, the DNA is TGTGCCAGCAGCTCTACGATAGACAGGGGGGTTGGAAACACCATATATTTT. The full variable domain, in which reference TRBV5-6 and TRBJ1-3 provide the parts outside the CDR3, is DAGVTQSPTHLIKTRGQQVTLRCSPKSGHDTVSWYQQALGQGPQFIFQYYEEEERQRGNFPDRFSGHQFPNYSSELNVNALLLGDSALYLCASSSTIDRGVGNTIYFGEGSWLTVV.

The V call is TRBV9, the J call TRBJ2-3; TRBD2 matches at 7 bases. J lost 6 bases, V lost 6 bases, and 13 bases had no gene match. Germline V CDR1 and CDR2: SGDLS, YYNGEE. The length of the CDR3 is 15 residues. CDR3 nucleotides: TGTGCCAGCACAACCACCGGGACTACCGGGGATACGCAGTATTTT. It encodes CASTTTGTTGDTQYF.

This chain connects TRBV28 to TRBJ1-1; D is undetermined. This CDR3 has 13 residues. Trimming took 3 bases from V and 4 from J, leaving 9 bases between them. Germline CDR1 and CDR2: MDHEN and SYDVKM. CDR3 residues: CASSLTRTTEAFF. The CDR3 DNA sequence: TGTGCCAGCAGTTTGACACGGACCACTGAAGCTTTCTTT.

The chain carries TRBV7-3 and TRBJ2-3; 13 nucleotides align to TRBD2. The germline CDR1 and CDR2 sequences are SGHTA and FQGTGA. V dropped 5 bases and J dropped 0; count of bases not matched to a gene: 2. The CDR3 runs to 16 residues. The CDR3 spells CASSQGLAGSTDTQYF. The CDR3 coding sequence is TGTGCCAGCAGCCAGGGACTAGCGGGGAGCACAGATACGCAGTATTTT.

This clone has a handful of counts. The chain has TRBV7-9 and TRBJ2-7; possibly TRBD1 or TRBD2 for D (5 bases each). The CDR3 has 14 amino acids. From germline, CDR1 is SEHNR and CDR2 FQNEAQ (reference sequence). The V and J ends lost 4 bases and 2 bases respectively, with 12 bases between them. The CDR3 DNA follows: TGTGCCAGCAGCTCGGGGACCAAGACCTACGAGCAGTACTTC. This encodes CASSSGTKTYEQYF.

The chain is built from TRBV12-5 and TRBJ2-1; D is unresolved. CDR1 LGHNT and CDR2 FRNRAP come from the germline V gene. CDR3 size: 11 residues. Trimming removed 1 base from V and 9 bases from J, with 4 bases in between. The CDR3 loop is CASGLGGEQFF. The CDR3 DNA is TGTGCTAGTGGTTTGGGGGGTGAGCAGTTCTTC.

The rearrangement links TRBV14 to TRBJ2-7, with D possibly being TRBD2 (5 bases). Germline loops: CDR1 SGHDN, CDR2 FVKESK. This CDR3 spans 12 amino acids. V was cut by 3 bases and J by 3 bases, with 6 bases left in between. The CDR3 reads CASSQGSYEQYF. CDR3 nucleotide sequence: TGTGCCAGCAGCCAGGGGAGCTACGAGCAGTACTTC.

The rearrangement links TRBV27 to TRBJ2-5; 7 bases match TRBD2. After removal of 6 bases from V and 0 bases from J, the junction contained 10 bases not matched to a gene. The CDR3 consists of 16 residues. The germline V gene encodes CDR1 MNHEY and CDR2 SMNVEV (reference sequence). For the CDR3, the DNA is TGTGCCAGCAGGCTTGAGGGAGGGATGTACCAAGAGACCCAGTACTTC. Translating gives CASRLEGGMYQETQYF.

J is TRBJ2-2 and V is TRBV11-2; the D gene could be TRBD1 or TRBD2 (5 bases each). Looked up from germline, CDR1 is SGHAT and CDR2 is FQNNGV. This CDR3 is 16 amino acids long. Between the trimmed V and J ends, which lost 0 bases and 7 bases, there was a span of 15 bases. In DNA, the CDR3 is TGTGCCAGCAGCTTAGAGGGGACCCCACCCCACGGGGAGCTGTTTTTT. Amino acids: CASSLEGTPPHGELFF.